The rows below give T cell receptor beta chains drawn from one sample of a study of blood T cell repertoires in COVID-19. Method: immunoSEQ multiplex PCR; TCRdb's copy keeps in-frame clones and lacks some. The sample lists roughly 250,000 clones; roughly nine tenths were seen once. Material: PBMCs or T cells enriched from blood (not recorded which). These receptor sequences come from a woman in her late teens or twenties who had recovered from COVID-19. CDR3s include the opening cysteine and the closing phenylalanine or tryptophan. D genes are given only for firm matches. The size of a clone is reported for some rows only, either as once, few or many, or as a class for expanded clones.

J	V	D	size	length	DNA	CDR3
TRBJ1-6	TRBV6-5	NA	NA	15	TGTGCCAGCAGTTATGGCCAGGGATTAACCTCACCCCTCCACTTT	CASSYGQGLTSPLHF
TRBJ1-1	TRBV14	TRBD1	few	14	TGTGCCAGCAGCTTGACAGGGCGTGGGACTGAAGCTTTCTTT	CASSLTGRGTEAFF
TRBJ1-3	TRBV27	NA	NA	17	TGTGCCAGCAGTTCATCCTCGACAGGTGGCCGAGGAAACACCATATATTTT	CASSSSSTGGRGNTIYF
TRBJ1-1	TRBV4-2	NA	NA	15	TGTGCCAGCACCCAGGTAGGGGTTGGGAACACTGAAGCTTTCTTT	CASTQVGVGNTEAFF
TRBJ1-4	TRBV2	TRBD1	few	15	TGTGCCAGCAGAGGGGACAGGGGCTCTAATGAAAAACTGTTTTTT	CASRGDRGSNEKLFF
TRBJ2-7	TRBV20-1	TRBD2	once	10	TGCAGTGTGGGGGGGACGGAGCAGTACTTC	CSVGGTEQYF
TRBJ2-2	TRBV28	NA	NA	11	TGTGCCAGCAGTAGGGGGGGTGAGCTGTTTTTT	CASSRGGELFF
TRBJ1-2	TRBV7-8	NA	NA	14	TGTGCCATTACCCTCGCAGGGGTTTTGGATGGCTACACCTTC	CAITLAGVLDGYTF
TRBJ1-1	TRBV2	TRBD1	NA	13	TGTGCCGGAACGACAGGGGTGAACACTGAAGCTTTCTTT	CAGTTGVNTEAFF
TRBJ2-1	TRBV30	NA	NA	14	TGTGCCTGTCCCAGCGGAAGCTCCTACAATGAGCAGTTCTTC	CACPSGSSYNEQFF
TRBJ1-2	TRBV29-1	NA	once	13	TGCAGCGTTGAGTCTGGGGGCGGGTATGGCTACACCTTC	CSVESGGGYGYTF
TRBJ1-2	TRBV10-3	TRBD1	NA	12	TGTGCCATCAGCAGGGACAGTGATGGCTACACCTTC	CAISRDSDGYTF
TRBJ2-7	TRBV5-5	NA	NA	15	TGTGCCAGCAGCAAAGCGGAGGGGGGGCCCTACGAGCAGTACTTC	CASSKAEGGPYEQYF
TRBJ2-5	TRBV5-1	TRBD2	NA	18	TGCGCCAGCAGACCCGGGACTAGCGGGGGGGCGGAAGCGGAGACCCAGTACTTC	CASRPGTSGGAEAETQYF
TRBJ1-5	TRBV19	TRBD1	once	15	TGTGCCAGTAGTACCGGGACAGGGGGAGGCCAGCCCCAGCATTTT	CASSTGTGGGQPQHF
TRBJ2-1	TRBV5-1	TRBD1	NA	15	TGCGCCAGCAGCTGGGGGGACCCGACAGGGGACGAGCAGTTCTTC	CASSWGDPTGDEQFF
TRBJ2-5	TRBV24-1	TRBD1	NA	16	TGTGCCACCAGTGGCCTGGGACAGGGGGCCGAGGAGACCCAGTACTTC	CATSGLGQGAEETQYF
TRBJ2-7	TRBV21-1	NA	NA	14	NA	CASILDRGHYEQYF
TRBJ1-4	TRBV10-3	NA	NA	14	TGTGCGAGCTCGGGGGTTGCAACTAATGAAAAACTGTTTTTT	CASSGVATNEKLFF
TRBJ1-2	TRBV6-1	NA	few	14	TGTGCCAGCAGTGAATCGACAGGCCTTGATGGCTACACCTTC	CASSESTGLDGYTF
TRBJ2-7	TRBV19	TRBD2	NA	14	TGTGCCAGTAGTGCCGCGGGAGTAGATTACGAGCAGTACTTC	CASSAAGVDYEQYF
TRBJ2-7	TRBV19	NA	NA	13	TGTGCCAGTAGCACCAGGGGCAGATACGAGCAGTACTTC	CASSTRGRYEQYF
TRBJ1-2	TRBV21-1	NA	few	17	TGTGCCAGCAGCAAAGGGACAGGGGTAGTTATTTCCTATGGCTACACCTTC	CASSKGTGVVISYGYTF
TRBJ2-6	TRBV5-1	TRBD1	NA	18	TGCGCCAGCAGCGCCTGGACAGGGTCCTCGACTGGGGCCAACGTCCTGACTTTC	CASSAWTGSSTGANVLTF
TRBJ1-2	TRBV5-1	NA	NA	14	TGCGCCAGCAGCCCGACCGAGGGCGGGTATGGCTACACCTTC	CASSPTEGGYGYTF
TRBJ2-2	TRBV27	NA	NA	16	TGTGCCAGCAGTAGGGGGATATACCGGAACACCGGGGAGCTGTTTTTT	CASSRGIYRNTGELFF
TRBJ2-7	TRBV5-6	NA	NA	14	TGTGCCAGCAGCTGGAGGCCAGGCACCTACGAGCAGTACTTC	CASSWRPGTYEQYF
TRBJ2-2	TRBV13	TRBD2	NA	17	TGTGCCAGCAGCTGGGCGACTAGCGGGGTCCTCACCGGGGAGCTGTTTTTT	CASSWATSGVLTGELFF
TRBJ2-1	TRBV25-1	TRBD2	NA	18	TGTGCCAGCAGCAAGACCCGACTAGCGGGGCACTCCTACAATGAGCAGTTCTTC	CASSKTRLAGHSYNEQFF
TRBJ2-5	TRBV5-4	NA	NA	14	TGTGCCAGCAGCTTGGTAGGGGAACGACAGACCCAGTACTTC	CASSLVGERQTQYF
TRBJ1-2	TRBV24-1	NA	NA	15	TGTGCCACCAGTGATTTCGCCGGGTCACGGTATGGCTACACCTTC	CATSDFAGSRYGYTF
TRBJ1-5	TRBV9	NA	NA	14	TGTGCCAGCAGCCGGGGGGGCTGGGGTCAGCCCCAGCATTTT	CASSRGGWGQPQHF
TRBJ2-1	TRBV4-1	TRBD1	NA	14	TGCGCCAGCAGCCAAGCCAGGGGGTACGGTGAGCAGTTCTTC	CASSQARGYGEQFF
TRBJ2-3	TRBV7-6	NA	NA	13	TGTGCCAGCAGCTTGGTAGTACTAGATACGCAGTATTTT	CASSLVVLDTQYF
TRBJ2-7	TRBV30	TRBD1	NA	14	TGTGCCTGGAGGACAGGGAAAAGGATCTACGAGCAGTACTTC	CAWRTGKRIYEQYF
TRBJ1-6	TRBV7-9	TRBD1	NA	16	TGTGCCAGCAGCCTTGGACAGGGAATGAGTAATTCACCCCTCCACTTT	CASSLGQGMSNSPLHF
TRBJ1-4	TRBV5-1	NA	NA	16	TGCGCCAGCAGCACGACAGGTCCAAGGGAGAATGAAAAACTGTTTTTT	CASSTTGPRENEKLFF
TRBJ1-6	TRBV27	NA	NA	19	TGTGCCAGCAGTTTATTCATGCCGGGAGACAGACTCTATAATTCACCCCTCCACTTT	CASSLFMPGDRLYNSPLHF
TRBJ2-1	TRBV4-1	NA	NA	17	TGCGCCAGCAGCCAACAAACCTCGGCTAGCAACCACAATGAGCAGTTCTTC	CASSQQTSASNHNEQFF
TRBJ1-6	TRBV7-6	TRBD1	few	16	TGTGCCAGCAGCCCACGGACAGGGAATTATAATTCACCCCTCCACTTT	CASSPRTGNYNSPLHF
TRBJ2-2	TRBV9	TRBD1	NA	15	TGTGCCAGCAGCGGAGGACAGGGATTCATCGGGGAGCTGTTTTTT	CASSGGQGFIGELFF
TRBJ2-7	TRBV12-3/TRBV12-4	NA	NA	13	TGTGCCAGCAGTTTAAACAGGATCTACGAGCAGTACTTC	CASSLNRIYEQYF
TRBJ2-5	TRBV5-6	NA	NA	14	TGTGCCAGCAGCTCGCTGATGGGGCGGGGGACCCAGTACTTC	CASSSLMGRGTQYF